The table lists the clone carrying this T cell receptor (beta chain) with a few counts. The antigen remains unidentified. Trimming stripped 5 bases from V and 2 bases from J, with 15 bases between. CDR1 is SGHTA, CDR2 FQGNSA, per germline. The CDR3 loop spans 15 amino acids. The source of the sample is a study of CD8 T cells in ankylosing spondylitis. Study observations and caveats: In the blood and synovial fluid of reactive arthritis, some motif variants had been previously reported. What seemed typical of ankylosing spondylitis blood was a TCR beta motif built from several highly homologous variants.

Libraries for TCR beta were made by quantitative 5'-RACE with molecular barcodes. MiXCR, run by TCRdb on the 5' RACE reads, gives a single entry per CDR3 protein. Of 150,000 or so distinct CDR3 sequences listed, 9.5% to 13% are singletons. The V gene is TRBV7-2, the J gene TRBJ1-1, with a weak D call TRBD1 (5 bases). Input material: blood, either unsorted or a sorted T cell fraction (not recorded which). The TCR comes from a male donor with ankylosing spondylitis or in good health (not recorded which). The CDR3 loop is CASSLMGRGNTEAFF. CDR3 in DNA: TGTGCCAGCAGCCTTATGGGGAGGGGAAACACTGAAGCTTTCTTT.